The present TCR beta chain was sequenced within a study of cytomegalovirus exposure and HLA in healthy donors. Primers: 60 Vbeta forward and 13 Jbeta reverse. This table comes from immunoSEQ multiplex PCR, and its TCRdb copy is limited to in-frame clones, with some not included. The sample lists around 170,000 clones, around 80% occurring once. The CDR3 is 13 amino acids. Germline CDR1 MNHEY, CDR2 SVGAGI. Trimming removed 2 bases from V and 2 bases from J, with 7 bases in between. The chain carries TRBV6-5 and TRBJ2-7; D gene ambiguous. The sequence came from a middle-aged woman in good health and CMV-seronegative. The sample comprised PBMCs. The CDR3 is CASSYPDTYEQYF. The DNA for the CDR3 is TGTGCCAGCAGTTACCCTGACACCTACGAGCAGTACTTC.